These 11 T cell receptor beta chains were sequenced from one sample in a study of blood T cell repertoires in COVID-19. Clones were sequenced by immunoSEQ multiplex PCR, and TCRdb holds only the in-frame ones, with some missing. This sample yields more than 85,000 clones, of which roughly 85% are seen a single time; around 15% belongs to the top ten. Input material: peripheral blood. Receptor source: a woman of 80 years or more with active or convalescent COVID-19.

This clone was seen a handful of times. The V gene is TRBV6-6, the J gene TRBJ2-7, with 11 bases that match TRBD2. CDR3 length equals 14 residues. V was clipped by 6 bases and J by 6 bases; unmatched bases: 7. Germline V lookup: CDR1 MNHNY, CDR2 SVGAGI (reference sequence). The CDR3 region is CASSYSGTSGEQYF. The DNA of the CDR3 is TGTGCCAGCAGCTATTCAGGGACTAGCGGCGAGCAGTACTTC.

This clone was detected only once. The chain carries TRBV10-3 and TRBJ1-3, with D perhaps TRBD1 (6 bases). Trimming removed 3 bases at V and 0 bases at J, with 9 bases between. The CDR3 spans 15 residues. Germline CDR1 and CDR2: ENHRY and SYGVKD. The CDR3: CAISDEQGSGNTIYF. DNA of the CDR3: TGTGCCATCAGTGACGAACAGGGCTCTGGAAACACCATATATTTT.

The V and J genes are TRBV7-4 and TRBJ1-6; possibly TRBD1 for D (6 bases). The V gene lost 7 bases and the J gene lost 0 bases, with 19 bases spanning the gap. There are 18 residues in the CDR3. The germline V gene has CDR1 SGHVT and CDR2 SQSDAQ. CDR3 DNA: TGTGCCAGCACTTTGGGGGGGCGGTACAGCTCCTATAATTCACCCCTCCACTTT. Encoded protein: CASTLGGRYSSYNSPLHF.

The CDR3 sequence is CASSFAAGVNEQYF. CDR3 DNA sequence: TGTGCCAGCAGCTTTGCGGCAGGGGTCAACGAGCAGTACTTC. The J gene is TRBJ2-7, the V gene TRBV7-2; tentative D call: TRBD1 (6 bases). Germline CDR1 SGHTA, CDR2 FQGNSA. CDR3 length equals 14 residues. V was clipped by 3 bases and J by 5 bases, with 14 bases between them.

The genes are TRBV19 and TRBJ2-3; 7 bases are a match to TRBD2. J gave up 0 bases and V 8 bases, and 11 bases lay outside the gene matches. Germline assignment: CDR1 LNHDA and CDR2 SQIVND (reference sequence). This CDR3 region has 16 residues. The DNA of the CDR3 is TGTGCCAGTCACGCCAAAGCGGGAACTAGCACAGATACGCAGTATTTT. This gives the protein CASHAKAGTSTDTQYF. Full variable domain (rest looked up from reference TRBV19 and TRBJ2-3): DGGITQSPKYLFRKEGQNVTLSCEQNLNHDAMYWYRQDPGQGLRLIYYSQIVNDFQKGDIAEGYSVSREKKESFPLTVTSAQKNPTAFYLCASHAKAGTSTDTQYFGPGTRLTVL.

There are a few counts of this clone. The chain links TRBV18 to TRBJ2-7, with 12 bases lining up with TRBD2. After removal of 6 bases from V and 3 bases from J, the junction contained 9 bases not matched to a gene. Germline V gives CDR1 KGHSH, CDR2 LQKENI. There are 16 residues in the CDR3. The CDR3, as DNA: TGTGCCAGCTCGTCGGGACTAGCGGGCCCTAGCTACGAGCAGTACTTC. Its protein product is CASSSGLAGPSYEQYF.

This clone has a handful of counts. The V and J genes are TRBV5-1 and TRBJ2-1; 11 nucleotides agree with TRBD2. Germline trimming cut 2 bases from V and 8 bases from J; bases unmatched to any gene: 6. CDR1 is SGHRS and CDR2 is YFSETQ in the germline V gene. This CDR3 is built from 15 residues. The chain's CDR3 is CASSLLAGVSDEQFF. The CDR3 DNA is TGCGCCAGCAGCTTACTAGCGGGAGTCTCCGATGAGCAGTTCTTC.

Here the CDR3 reads CASSPQGRAYNEQFF. The CDR3 bases are TGTGCCAGCTCTCCGCAGGGGAGGGCCTACAATGAGCAGTTCTTC. The V and J genes are TRBV18 and TRBJ2-1, with D possibly being TRBD2 (7 bases). V was clipped by 6 bases and J by 2 bases, with 14 bases between them. This CDR3 is 15 amino acids long. Germline V gene data show CDR1 as KGHSH and CDR2 as LQKENI.

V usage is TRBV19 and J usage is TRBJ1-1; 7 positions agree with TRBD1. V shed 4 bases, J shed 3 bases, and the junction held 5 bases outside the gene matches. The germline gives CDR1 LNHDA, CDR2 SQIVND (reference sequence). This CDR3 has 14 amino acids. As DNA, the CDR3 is TGTGCCAGTAGTAGACAGGGTGGCGACACTGAAGCTTTCTTT. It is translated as CASSRQGGDTEAFF.

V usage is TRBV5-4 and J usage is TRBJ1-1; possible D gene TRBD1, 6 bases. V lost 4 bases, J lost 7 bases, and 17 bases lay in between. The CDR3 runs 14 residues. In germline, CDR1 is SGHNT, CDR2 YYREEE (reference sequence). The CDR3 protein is CASSQDSLLGEAFF. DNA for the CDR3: TGTGCCAGCAGCCAGGACAGCTTGCTGGGTGAAGCTTTCTTT. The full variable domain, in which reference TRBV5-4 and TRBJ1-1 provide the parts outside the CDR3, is ETGVTQSPTHLIKTRGQQVTLRCSSQSGHNTVSWYQQALGQGPQFIFQYYREEENGRGNFPPRFSGLQFPNYSSELNVNALELDDSALYLCASSQDSLLGEAFFGQGTRLTVV.

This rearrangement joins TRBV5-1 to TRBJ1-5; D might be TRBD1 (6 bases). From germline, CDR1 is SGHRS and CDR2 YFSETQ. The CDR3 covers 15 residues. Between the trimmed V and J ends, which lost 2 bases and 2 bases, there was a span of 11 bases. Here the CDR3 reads CASSFGGRGNQPQHF. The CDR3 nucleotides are TGCGCCAGCAGCTTCGGGGGGCGAGGCAATCAGCCCCAGCATTTT.